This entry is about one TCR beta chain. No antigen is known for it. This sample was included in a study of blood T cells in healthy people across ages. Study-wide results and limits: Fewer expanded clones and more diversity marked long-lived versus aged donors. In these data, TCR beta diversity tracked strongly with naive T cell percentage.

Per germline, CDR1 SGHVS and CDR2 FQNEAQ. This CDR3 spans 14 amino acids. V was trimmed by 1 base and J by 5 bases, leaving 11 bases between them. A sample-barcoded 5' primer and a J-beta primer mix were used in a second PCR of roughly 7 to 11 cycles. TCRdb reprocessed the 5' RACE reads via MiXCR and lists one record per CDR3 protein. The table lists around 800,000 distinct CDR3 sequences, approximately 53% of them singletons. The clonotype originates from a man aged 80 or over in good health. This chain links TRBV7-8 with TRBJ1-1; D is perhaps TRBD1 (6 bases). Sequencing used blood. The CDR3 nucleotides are TGTGCCAGCAGCTTAGAGGGGGTTAGGACTGAAGCTTTCTTT. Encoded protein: CASSLEGVRTEAFF.